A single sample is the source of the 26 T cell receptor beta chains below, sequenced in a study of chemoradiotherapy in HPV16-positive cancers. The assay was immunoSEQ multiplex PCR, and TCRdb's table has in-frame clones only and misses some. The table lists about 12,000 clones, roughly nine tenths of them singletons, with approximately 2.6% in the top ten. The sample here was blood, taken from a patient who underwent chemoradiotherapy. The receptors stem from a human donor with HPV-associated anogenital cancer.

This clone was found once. This chain's CDR3 is CASSHGTGGTTDTQYF. The CDR3 bases are TGTGCCAGCAGCCACGGGACAGGGGGGACCACAGATACGCAGTATTTT. The chain has TRBV11-1 and TRBJ2-3; 11 nucleotides match TRBD1. The CDR3 has 16 amino acids. Unmatched junction bases numbered 6, after V lost 5 bases and J lost 2 bases. Germline V gene data show CDR1 as SGHAT and CDR2 as FQDESV (reference sequence).

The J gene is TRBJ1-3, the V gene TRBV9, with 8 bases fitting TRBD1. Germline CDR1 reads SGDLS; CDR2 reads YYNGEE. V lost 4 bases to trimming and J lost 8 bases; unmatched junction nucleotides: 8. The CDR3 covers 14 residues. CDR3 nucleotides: TGTGCCAGCAGCACGGGACAGGCCGGAGACACCATATATTTT. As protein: CASSTGQAGDTIYF.

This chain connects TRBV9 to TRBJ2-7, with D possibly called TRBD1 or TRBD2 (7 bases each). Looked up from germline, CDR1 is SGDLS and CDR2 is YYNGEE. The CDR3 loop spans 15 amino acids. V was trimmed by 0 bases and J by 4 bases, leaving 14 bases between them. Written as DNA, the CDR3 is TGTGCCAGCAGCGTAGAGGGGGGGACAGTTTACGAGCAGTACTTC. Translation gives CASSVEGGTVYEQYF.

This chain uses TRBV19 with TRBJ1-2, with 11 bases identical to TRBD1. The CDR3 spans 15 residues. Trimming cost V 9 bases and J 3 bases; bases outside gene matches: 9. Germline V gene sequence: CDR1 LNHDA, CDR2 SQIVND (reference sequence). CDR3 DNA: TGTGCCAGCGGACGCGGGACAGGGGGATACTATGGCTACACCTTC. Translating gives CASGRGTGGYYGYTF.

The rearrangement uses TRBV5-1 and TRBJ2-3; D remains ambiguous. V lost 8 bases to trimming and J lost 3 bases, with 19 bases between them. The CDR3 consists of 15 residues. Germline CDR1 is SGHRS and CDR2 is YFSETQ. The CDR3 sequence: CASTRRKGQTDTQYF. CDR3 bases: TGCGCCAGTACCCGCCGGAAAGGCCAAACAGATACGCAGTATTTT.

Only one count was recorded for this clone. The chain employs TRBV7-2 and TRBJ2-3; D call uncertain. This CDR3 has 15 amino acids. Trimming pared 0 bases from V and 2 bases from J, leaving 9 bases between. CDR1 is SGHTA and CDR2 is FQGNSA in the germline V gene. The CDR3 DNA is TGTGCCAGCAGCTTAGCGGGTTCCTACACAGATACGCAGTATTTT. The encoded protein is CASSLAGSYTDTQYF.

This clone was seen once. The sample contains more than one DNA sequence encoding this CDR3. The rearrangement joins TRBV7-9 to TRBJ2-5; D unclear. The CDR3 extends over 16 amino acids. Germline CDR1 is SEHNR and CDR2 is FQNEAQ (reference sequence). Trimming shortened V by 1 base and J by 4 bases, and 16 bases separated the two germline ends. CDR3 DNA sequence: TGTGCCAGCAGCTTAGATGGTCCTAGAAACACAGAGACCCAGTACTTC. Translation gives CASSLDGPRNTETQYF.

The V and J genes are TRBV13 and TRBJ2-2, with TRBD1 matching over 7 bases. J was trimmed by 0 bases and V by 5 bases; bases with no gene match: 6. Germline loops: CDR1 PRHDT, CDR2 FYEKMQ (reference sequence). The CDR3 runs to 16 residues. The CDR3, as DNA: TGTGCCAGCAGCCCACAGGGGTTCGCGAACACCGGGGAGCTGTTTTTT. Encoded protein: CASSPQGFANTGELFF.

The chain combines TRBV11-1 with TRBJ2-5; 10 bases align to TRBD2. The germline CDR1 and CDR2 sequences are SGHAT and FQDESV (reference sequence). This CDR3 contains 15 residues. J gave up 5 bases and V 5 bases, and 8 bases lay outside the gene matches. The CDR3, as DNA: TGTGCCAGCAGCCAAGAGCGGGGGGGCTGGGAGACCCAGTACTTC. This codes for CASSQERGGWETQYF.

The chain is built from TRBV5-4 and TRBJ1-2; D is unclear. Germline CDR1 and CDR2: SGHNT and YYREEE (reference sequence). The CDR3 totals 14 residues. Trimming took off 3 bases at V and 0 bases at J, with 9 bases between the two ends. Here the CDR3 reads CASSSPGPNYGYTF. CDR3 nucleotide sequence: TGTGCCAGCAGCTCGCCCGGGCCTAACTATGGCTACACCTTC. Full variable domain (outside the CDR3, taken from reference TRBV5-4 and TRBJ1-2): ETGVTQSPTHLIKTRGQQVTLRCSSQSGHNTVSWYQQALGQGPQFIFQYYREEENGRGNFPPRFSGLQFPNYSSELNVNALELDDSALYLCASSSPGPNYGYTFGSGTRLTVV.

The CDR3 nucleotides read TGTGCCAGCAGCTCTGGGTCTGGCTACACCTTC. Protein product: CASSSGSGYTF. The chain has TRBV7-6 and TRBJ1-2; the D is unclear. The CDR3 is made up of 11 amino acids. Trimming took 4 bases from V and 7 from J, leaving 7 bases between them. CDR1 SGHVS and CDR2 FNYEAQ come from the germline V gene.

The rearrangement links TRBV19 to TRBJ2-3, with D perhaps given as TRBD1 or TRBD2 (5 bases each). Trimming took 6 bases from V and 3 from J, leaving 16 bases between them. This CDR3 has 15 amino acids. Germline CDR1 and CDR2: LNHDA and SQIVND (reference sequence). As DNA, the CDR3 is TGTGCCAGTAGGACCACGGGACCCGGGACAGATACGCAGTATTTT. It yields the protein CASRTTGPGTDTQYF.

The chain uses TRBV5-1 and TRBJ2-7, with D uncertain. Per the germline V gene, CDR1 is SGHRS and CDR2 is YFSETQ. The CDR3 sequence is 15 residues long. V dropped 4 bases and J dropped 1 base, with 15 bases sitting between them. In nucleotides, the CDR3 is TGCGCCAGCAGCCCAACGCCGTCGCCTTCCTACGAGCAGTACTTC. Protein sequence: CASSPTPSPSYEQYF. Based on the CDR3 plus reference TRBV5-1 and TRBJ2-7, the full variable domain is KAGVTQTPRYLIKTRGQQVTLSCSPISGHRSVSWYQQTPGQGLQFLFEYFSETQRNKGNFPGRFSGRQFSNSRSEMNVSTLELGDSALYLCASSPTPSPSYEQYFGPGTRLTVT.

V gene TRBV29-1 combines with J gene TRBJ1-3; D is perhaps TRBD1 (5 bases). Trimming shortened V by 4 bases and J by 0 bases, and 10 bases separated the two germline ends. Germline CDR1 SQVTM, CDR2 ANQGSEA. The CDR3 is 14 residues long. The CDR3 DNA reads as TGCAGCGTTGCTGACAGAAACTCTGGAAACACCATATATTTT. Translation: CSVADRNSGNTIYF.

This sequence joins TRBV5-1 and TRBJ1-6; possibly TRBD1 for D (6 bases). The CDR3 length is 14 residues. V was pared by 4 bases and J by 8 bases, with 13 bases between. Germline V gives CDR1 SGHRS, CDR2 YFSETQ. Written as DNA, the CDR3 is TGCGCCAGCAGCCTGAGGACAGAGGATTCACCCCTCCACTTT. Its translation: CASSLRTEDSPLHF.

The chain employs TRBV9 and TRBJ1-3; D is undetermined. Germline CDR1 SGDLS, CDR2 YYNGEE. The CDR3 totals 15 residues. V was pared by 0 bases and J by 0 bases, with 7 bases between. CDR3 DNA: TGTGCCAGCAGCGTAGAAGGGTTCTCTGGAAACACCATATATTTT. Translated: CASSVEGFSGNTIYF.

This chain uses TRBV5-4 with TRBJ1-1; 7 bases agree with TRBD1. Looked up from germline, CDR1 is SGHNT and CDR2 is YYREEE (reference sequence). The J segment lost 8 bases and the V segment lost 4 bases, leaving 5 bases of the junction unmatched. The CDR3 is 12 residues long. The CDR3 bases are TGTGCCAGCAGCCCGCAGGGGGTGGAAGCTTTCTTT. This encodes CASSPQGVEAFF.

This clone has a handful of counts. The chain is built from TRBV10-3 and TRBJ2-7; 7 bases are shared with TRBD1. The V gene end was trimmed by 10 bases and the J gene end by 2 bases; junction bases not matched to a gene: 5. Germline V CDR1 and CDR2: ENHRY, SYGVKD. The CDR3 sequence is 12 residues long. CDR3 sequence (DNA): TGTGCCACGGGACAGCGACCCTACGAGCAGTACTTC. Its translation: CATGQRPYEQYF.

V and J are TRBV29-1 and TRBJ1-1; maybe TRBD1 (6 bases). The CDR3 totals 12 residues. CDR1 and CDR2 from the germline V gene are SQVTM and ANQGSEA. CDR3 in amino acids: CSGRGGNTEAFF. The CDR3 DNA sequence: TGCAGTGGCAGGGGCGGGAACACTGAAGCTTTCTTT.

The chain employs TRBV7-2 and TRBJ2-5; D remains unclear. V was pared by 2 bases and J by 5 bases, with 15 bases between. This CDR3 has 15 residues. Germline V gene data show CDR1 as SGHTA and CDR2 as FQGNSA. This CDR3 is CASSLNRMGAETQYF. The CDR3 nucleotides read TGTGCCAGCAGCTTAAACCGTATGGGCGCGGAGACCCAGTACTTC.

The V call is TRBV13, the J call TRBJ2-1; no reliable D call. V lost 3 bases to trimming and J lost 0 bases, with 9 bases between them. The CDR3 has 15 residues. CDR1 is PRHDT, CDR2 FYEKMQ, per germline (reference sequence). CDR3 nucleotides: TGTGCCAGCAGCTTCGCTCCGAGCTCCTACAATGAGCAGTTCTTC. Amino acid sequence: CASSFAPSSYNEQFF.

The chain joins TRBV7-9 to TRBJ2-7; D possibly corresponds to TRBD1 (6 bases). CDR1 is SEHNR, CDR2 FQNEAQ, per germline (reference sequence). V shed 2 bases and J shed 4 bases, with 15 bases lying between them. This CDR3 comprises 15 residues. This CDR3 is CASSLLSAGAYEQYF. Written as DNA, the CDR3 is TGTGCCAGCAGCTTACTTTCGGCAGGGGCTTACGAGCAGTACTTC.

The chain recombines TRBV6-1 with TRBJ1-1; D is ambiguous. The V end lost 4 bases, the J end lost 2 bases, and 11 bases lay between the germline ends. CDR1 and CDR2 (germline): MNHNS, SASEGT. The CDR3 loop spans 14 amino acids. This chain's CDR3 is CASSARRVNTEAFF. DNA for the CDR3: TGTGCCAGCAGTGCCAGACGGGTAAACACTGAAGCTTTCTTT.

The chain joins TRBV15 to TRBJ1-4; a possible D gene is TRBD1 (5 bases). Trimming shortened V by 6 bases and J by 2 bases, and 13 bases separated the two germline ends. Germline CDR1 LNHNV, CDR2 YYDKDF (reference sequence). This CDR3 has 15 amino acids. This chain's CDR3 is CATRFGGSTNEKLFF. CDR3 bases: TGTGCCACCAGATTCGGGGGGAGCACTAATGAAAAACTGTTTTTT.

This CDR3 reads CASSSRDPGELFF. The CDR3 coding sequence is TGTGCCAGCAGCTCCCGGGACCCCGGGGAGCTGTTTTTT. This rearrangement joins TRBV11-3 to TRBJ2-2; either TRBD1 or TRBD2 may supply D (5 bases each). The CDR3 contains 13 residues. In germline, CDR1 is SGHNT, CDR2 YENEEA. Trimming shortened V by 4 bases and J by 6 bases, and 9 bases separated the two germline ends.

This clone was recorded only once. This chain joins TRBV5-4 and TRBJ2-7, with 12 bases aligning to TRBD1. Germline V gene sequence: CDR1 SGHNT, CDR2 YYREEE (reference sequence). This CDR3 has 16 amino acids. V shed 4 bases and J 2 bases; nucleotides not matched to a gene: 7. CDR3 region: CASSGGTGGFTYEQYF. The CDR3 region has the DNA TGTGCCAGCAGCGGCGGGACAGGGGGCTTTACCTACGAGCAGTACTTC.